Below are 10 T cell receptor beta chains sequenced from a single sample in a study of OX40 agonist ivuxolimab in advanced cancers. Clones were read by immunoSEQ multiplex PCR, and TCRdb kept only the in-frame ones, dropping some. The sample lists 60,000 to 75,000 clones, 86% occurring once. Sequenced material: CD4+ or CD8+ T cells sorted from blood, taken in a trial of the OX40 agonist ivuxolimab. The receptors derive from an adult with an advanced solid tumor such as melanoma, head and neck, liver or kidney cancer.

This chain connects TRBV11-1 to TRBJ2-5; tentatively, D is TRBD2 (5 bases). V lost 3 bases and J lost 2, with 7 bases in between. In germline, CDR1 is SGHAT, CDR2 FQDESV (reference sequence). The CDR3 extends over 13 amino acids. The CDR3 reads CASSLGEQETQYF. The DNA of the CDR3 is TGTGCCAGCAGCTTGGGAGAACAAGAGACCCAGTACTTC.

The V call is TRBV7-7, the J call TRBJ2-1, with 14 bases fitting TRBD2. The trim removed 5 bases at V and 0 bases at J, leaving 15 bases unmatched. The V gene's germline CDR1 is SSHAT and CDR2 FNYEAQ (reference sequence). The CDR3 loop spans 21 amino acids. The CDR3 DNA sequence: TGTGCCAGCAGCCGGGGCCGGGGACTAGCGGGGGAGATCGACTCCTACAATGAGCAGTTCTTC. This codes for CASSRGRGLAGEIDSYNEQFF.

This clone was recorded a few times. The J gene is TRBJ1-5, the V gene TRBV29-1; TRBD1 matches 7 bases. Germline V gene sequence: CDR1 SQVTM, CDR2 ANQGSEA. V shed 5 bases and J 4 bases; nucleotides not matched to a gene: 5. CDR3 length: 13 amino acids. The DNA of the CDR3 is TGCAGCGTTACCACAGGGGCAAATCAGCCCCAGCATTTT. This encodes CSVTTGANQPQHF.

The chain is built from TRBV11-2 and TRBJ1-1, with TRBD1 matching over 8 bases. V was clipped by 6 bases and J by 0 bases; unmatched bases: 12. The germline CDR1 and CDR2 sequences are SGHAT and FQNNGV. CDR3 length: 17 residues. For the CDR3, the DNA is TGTGCCAGCAGTCGCCCCTGGGACAGGATCATGAACACTGAAGCTTTCTTT. Encoded protein: CASSRPWDRIMNTEAFF.

This chain uses TRBV7-9 with TRBJ1-6; possible D gene TRBD1, 5 bases. CDR1 is SEHNR and CDR2 is FQNEAQ in the germline V gene (reference sequence). V gave up 3 bases and J gave up 9 bases, with 9 bases separating them. There are 13 residues in the CDR3. The CDR3 region is CASSFQGFSPLHF. Written as DNA, the CDR3 is TGTGCCAGCAGCTTCCAGGGTTTTTCACCCCTCCACTTT.

CDR3 protein: CASLGVGNQPQHF. The CDR3 DNA reads TGTGCCAGTTTAGGGGTGGGCAATCAGCCCCAGCATTTT. The chain uses TRBV6-5 and TRBJ1-5; perhaps TRBD1 as D (5 bases). This CDR3 has 13 amino acids. Germline values: CDR1 MNHEY, CDR2 SVGAGI. Deletions cut 9 bases from V and 2 bases from J, with 11 bases between.

The chain is built from TRBV5-4 and TRBJ1-3, with 9 bases aligning to TRBD1. Germline V gene lookup returns CDR1 SGHNT and CDR2 YYREEE (reference sequence). The CDR3 spans 15 residues. V dropped 4 bases and J dropped 4; count of bases not matched to a gene: 6. The CDR3 DNA follows: TGTGCCAGCAGCCGGGACAGGGTAGGCGGAAACACCATATATTTT. The encoded protein is CASSRDRVGGNTIYF.

The V call is TRBV6-5, the J call TRBJ1-5; D perhaps matches TRBD1 (5 bases). Trimming pared 6 bases from V and 4 bases from J, leaving 10 bases between. The CDR3 contains 13 residues. The germline V gene has CDR1 MNHEY and CDR2 SVGAGI. CDR3 loop: CASRGLKNQPQHF. As DNA, the CDR3 is TGTGCCAGCAGGGGGCTCAAGAATCAGCCCCAGCATTTT.

The chain employs TRBV19 and TRBJ2-4; possibly TRBD2 for D (5 bases). This CDR3 spans 16 amino acids. V dropped 8 bases and J dropped 1 base, with 18 bases sitting between them. Per the germline V gene, CDR1 is LNHDA and CDR2 is SQIVND (reference sequence). The CDR3 region has the DNA TGTGCCAGTGTGGGCGTCGGGGATCTTGCCAAAAACATTCAGTACTTC. Residues: CASVGVGDLAKNIQYF.

The chain is built from TRBV19 and TRBJ2-5, with 7 bases lining up with TRBD2. The CDR3 contains 16 residues. With V trimmed by 5 bases and J by 2 bases, 11 bases remained unmatched. Germline CDR1 is LNHDA and CDR2 is SQIVND (reference sequence). The DNA of the CDR3 is TGTGCCAGTAGTGGGCAGGGAGGGTCCCTTCAAGAGACCCAGTACTTC. This sequence encodes CASSGQGGSLQETQYF.